These 18 T cell receptor beta chains came from one sample sequenced in a study of blood T cells in healthy people across ages. Together with a sample-barcoded 5' primer, a J-beta primer mix was included in a second PCR lasting about 6 to 11 cycles. From the 5' RACE reads, TCRdb called clonotypes with MiXCR, one entry per CDR3 protein. This table holds fewer than 900,000 distinct CDR3 sequences, 43% found once. Sequenced input: blood. These receptors came from a woman in her sixties in good health.

CDR3 sequence (DNA): TGTGCCAGCAGGGCAGGGGTGAACACTGAAGCTTTCTTT. It yields the protein CASRAGVNTEAFF. The V gene is TRBV6-1, the J gene TRBJ1-1; tentatively, D is TRBD1 (6 bases). V lost 6 bases, J lost 0 bases, and 8 bases lay in between. This CDR3 has 13 amino acids. Germline V CDR1 and CDR2: MNHNS, SASEGT.

This clonotype occurred many times. The J gene is TRBJ2-1, the V gene TRBV7-9; 9 nucleotides line up with TRBD1. The CDR3 totals 16 residues. CDR1 is SEHNR, CDR2 FQNEAQ, per germline (reference sequence). Trimming cost V 5 bases and J 7 bases; bases outside gene matches: 12. CDR3 amino acids: CASSLDDRGSTNEQFF. The CDR3 DNA follows: TGTGCCAGCAGCCTCGACGACAGGGGGTCGACAAATGAGCAGTTCTTC. Looking up the rest from reference TRBV7-9 and TRBJ2-1 gives the full variable domain: DTGVSQNPRHKITKRGQNVTFRCDPISEHNRLYWYRQTLGQGPEFLTYFQNEAQLEKSRLLSDRFSAERPKGSFSTLEIQRTEQGDSAMYLCASSLDDRGSTNEQFFGPGTRLTVL.

The rearrangement joins TRBV9 to TRBJ1-2; 11 bases align to TRBD1. The CDR3 sequence is 16 residues long. V dropped 3 bases and J dropped 8; count of bases not matched to a gene: 12. Germline values: CDR1 SGDLS, CDR2 YYNGEE. The CDR3 region has the DNA TGTGCCAGCAGCGCGGGGACAGGGGGTATTTCTGGGGGCTACACCTTC. Its translation: CASSAGTGGISGGYTF.

This sequence joins TRBV7-8 and TRBJ2-7; 12 bases are shared with TRBD1. From germline, CDR1 is SGHVS and CDR2 FQNEAQ. The CDR3 is 16 residues long. The ends lost 1 base at V and 2 bases at J; junction bases unmatched: 3. The CDR3 bases are TGTGCCAGCAGCTTAGATTGGGACAGGGGGCCCTACGAGCAGTACTTC. This gives the protein CASSLDWDRGPYEQYF.

This chain links TRBV20-1 with TRBJ2-7, with 7 nucleotides matching TRBD1. Losses at the gene ends were 3 bases for V and 5 bases for J; bases not matched to a gene: 10. In germline, CDR1 is DFQATT, CDR2 SNEGSKA (reference sequence). This CDR3 contains 14 residues. The CDR3 region has the DNA TGCAGTGCTAGCCTCTTTAAGGGGGCCAACGAGCAGTACTTC. It encodes CSASLFKGANEQYF.

The chain uses TRBV3-1 and TRBJ2-7, with D unclear. The CDR3 length is 12 residues. Trimming cost V 2 bases and J 3 bases, with 5 bases left between them. Germline V CDR1 and CDR2: LGHDT, YNNKEL (reference sequence). This CDR3 is CASSQLSYEQYF. The CDR3 DNA sequence: TGTGCCAGCAGCCAATTGAGCTACGAGCAGTACTTC.

This clonotype was found a few times. The chain combines TRBV7-2 with TRBJ1-2; 7 bases are shared with TRBD1. The CDR3 is made up of 15 amino acids. Trimming took 3 bases from V and 3 from J; bases not matched to a gene: 7. The germline CDR1 and CDR2 sequences are SGHTA and FQGNSA. The CDR3 sequence: CASSLPDRLDYGYTF. As DNA, the CDR3 is TGTGCCAGCAGCTTGCCGGACAGGTTGGACTATGGCTACACCTTC.

This clonotype was picked up a small number of times. This chain joins TRBV29-1 and TRBJ1-1; possible D gene TRBD1, 5 bases. Germline CDR1 reads SQVTM; CDR2 reads ANQGSEA. The CDR3 covers 12 residues. Trimming removed 7 bases from V and 3 bases from J, with 12 bases in between. This CDR3 reads CSAGSGYTEAFF. As DNA, the CDR3 is TGCAGCGCTGGGTCAGGGTACACTGAAGCTTTCTTT.

CDR3 sequence reads: CSVEDRGRAGDEQFF. The CDR3 nucleotides read TGCAGCGTTGAGGACCGAGGGAGGGCCGGGGATGAGCAGTTCTTC. This sequence joins TRBV29-1 and TRBJ2-1; 7 nucleotides align to TRBD2. Germline V gives CDR1 SQVTM, CDR2 ANQGSEA. J gave up 8 bases and V 3 bases, and 13 bases lay outside the gene matches. The CDR3 has 15 residues.

The rearrangement uses TRBV20-1 and TRBJ2-3; no firm D call. The CDR3 covers 11 residues. V lost 5 bases and J 7 bases, leaving 10 bases between the germline ends. CDR1 DFQATT and CDR2 SNEGSKA come from the germline V gene (reference sequence). In nucleotides, the CDR3 is TGCAGTGCTTTCCCCCCCCATACGCAGTATTTT. Translated, it gives CSAFPPHTQYF.

The chain links TRBV5-1 to TRBJ2-5; D is possibly TRBD2 (5 bases). This CDR3 is built from 14 residues. CDR1 and CDR2 from the germline V gene are SGHRS and YFSETQ. The V gene lost 9 bases and the J gene lost 4 bases, with 19 bases spanning the gap. DNA of the CDR3: TGCGCCACCGCAATGGACTCCCTGAGAGAGACCCAGTACTTC. Translation: CATAMDSLRETQYF.

The CDR3 reads CASSRSWNEQYF. DNA for the CDR3: TGTGCCAGCAGCCGGAGCTGGAATGAGCAGTACTTC. The V call is TRBV7-9, the J call TRBJ2-5; D unresolved. The V end was cut by 5 bases, the J end by 11 bases, with 15 bases between. Germline assignment: CDR1 SEHNR and CDR2 FQNEAQ (reference sequence). The CDR3 loop spans 12 amino acids.

The chain links TRBV5-5 to TRBJ1-2, with 8 positions matching TRBD1. CDR1 is SGHKS and CDR2 is YYEKEE in the germline V gene (reference sequence). The V segment lost 3 bases and the J segment 2 bases; nucleotides outside the gene matches: 6. This CDR3 has 15 amino acids. Written as DNA, the CDR3 is TGTGCCAGCAGCTGGGTCCGACAGGGGAACTATGGCTACACCTTC. It specifies CASSWVRQGNYGYTF. Full variable domain (outside the CDR3, taken from reference TRBV5-5 and TRBJ1-2): DAGVTQSPTHLIKTRGQQVTLRCSPISGHKSVSWYQQVLGQGPQFIFQYYEKEERGRGNFPDRFSARQFPNYSSELNVNALLLGDSALYLCASSWVRQGNYGYTFGSGTRLTVV.

V gene TRBV10-3 combines with J gene TRBJ1-1, with 8 bases matching TRBD1. The CDR3 is 14 amino acids. The germline gives CDR1 ENHRY, CDR2 SYGVKD. Germline trimming cut 4 bases from V and 1 base from J; bases unmatched to any gene: 2. CDR3 amino acids: CAISGTGSNTEAFF. CDR3 coding DNA: TGTGCCATCAGTGGGACAGGGTCGAACACTGAAGCTTTCTTT.

The rearrangement uses TRBV12-3 or TRBV12-4 and TRBJ2-7; the D gene is possibly TRBD2 (6 bases). This CDR3 is 13 amino acids long. With 0 bases removed from V and 5 bases from J, the gap between germline ends came to 8 bases. CDR3 bases: TGTGCCAGCAGTTTAGCGGCGGGGCACGAGCAGTACTTC. This codes for CASSLAAGHEQYF.

The CDR3 DNA sequence: TGTGCCAGCAGCCAAGTTTTCATGCTACCCTACAATGAGCAGTTCTTC. Amino acids: CASSQVFMLPYNEQFF. This chain joins TRBV3-1 and TRBJ2-1, with unresolved D. This CDR3 region has 16 residues. Per the germline V gene, CDR1 is LGHDT and CDR2 is YNNKEL (reference sequence). Trimming took off 1 base at V and 2 bases at J, with 12 bases between the two ends.

This clonotype was counted only a few times. V gene TRBV25-1 combines with J gene TRBJ2-1, with D perhaps TRBD2 (7 bases). The CDR3 has 16 residues. The germline V gene encodes CDR1 MGHDK and CDR2 SYGVNS. The V end lost 3 bases, the J end lost 7 bases, and 19 bases lay between the germline ends. CDR3 in amino acids: CASSDPSRGARNEQFF. CDR3 nucleotides: TGTGCCAGCAGTGATCCCTCCCGGGGGGCCCGGAATGAGCAGTTCTTC.

This chain links TRBV28 with TRBJ2-5; D ambiguous. The J call may be faulty, since TRBJ2-7 better matches the DNA end. The CDR3 is 14 amino acids. The germline V gene encodes CDR1 MDHEN and CDR2 SYDVKM. CDR3 in DNA: TGTGCCAGTCACGAGGCTTCTGGAAATCACGAGCAGTACTTC. Translated: CASHEASGNHEQYF.